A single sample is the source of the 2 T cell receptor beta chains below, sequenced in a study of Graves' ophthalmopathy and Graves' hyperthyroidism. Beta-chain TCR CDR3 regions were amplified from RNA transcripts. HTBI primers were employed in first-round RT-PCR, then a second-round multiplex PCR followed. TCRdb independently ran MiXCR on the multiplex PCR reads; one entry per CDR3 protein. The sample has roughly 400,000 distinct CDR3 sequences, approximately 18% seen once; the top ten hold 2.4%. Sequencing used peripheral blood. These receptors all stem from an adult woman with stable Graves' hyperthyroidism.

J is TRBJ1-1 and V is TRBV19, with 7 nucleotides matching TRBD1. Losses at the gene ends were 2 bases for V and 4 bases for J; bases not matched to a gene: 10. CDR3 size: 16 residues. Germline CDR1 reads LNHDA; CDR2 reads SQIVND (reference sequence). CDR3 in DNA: TGTGCCAGTAGTATAAGGGCAGGGGGTCTTTTCACTGAAGCTTTCTTT. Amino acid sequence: CASSIRAGGLFTEAFF.

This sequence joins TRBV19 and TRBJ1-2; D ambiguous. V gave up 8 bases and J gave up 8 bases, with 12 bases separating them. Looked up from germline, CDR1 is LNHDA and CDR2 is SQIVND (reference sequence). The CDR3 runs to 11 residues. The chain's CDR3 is CASRRSGGYTF. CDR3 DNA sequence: TGTGCCAGTCGTCGGAGCGGGGGCTACACCTTC.